The next 13 T cell receptor beta chains were all read from a single sample in a study of T cells in Graves' hyperthyroidism and ophthalmopathy. There were TCR beta CDR3 regions amplified from RNA transcripts. HTBI primers were the set used in a first-round RT-PCR of the TCR CDR3. TCRdb recomputed calls from the multiplex PCR reads with MiXCR, one row per CDR3 protein. In the table there are about 700,000 distinct CDR3 sequences, 45% of which are singletons. What was sequenced was peripheral blood or thyroid tissue (not recorded which). The receptors derive from an adult man with Graves' disease, either hyperthyroidism or ophthalmopathy (not recorded which).

With respect to this clonotype: A much larger clone is a single base away; this may be a read error. V and J are TRBV12-3 or TRBV12-4 and TRBJ1-1; the D is unclear. Trimming cost V 7 bases and J 6 bases, with 12 bases left between them. The CDR3 is 12 amino acids. DNA for the CDR3: TGTGCCAGCACTTTCGGTGTCGCTGAAGCTTTCTTT. Amino acids: CASTFGVAEAFF.

This chain joins TRBV11-1 and TRBJ1-3; D perhaps matches TRBD1 (6 bases). Germline loops: CDR1 SGHAT, CDR2 FQDESV (reference sequence). Trimming removed 5 bases from V and 4 bases from J, with 24 bases in between. The CDR3 totals 18 residues. CDR3 in amino acids: CASSKQTPRGASGNTIYF. For the CDR3, the DNA is TGTGCCAGCAGCAAACAAACCCCACGGGGGGCGAGCGGAAACACCATATATTTT.

Comment on this clonotype: With a much larger clone just one base away, this may be a read error. This chain joins TRBV15 and TRBJ1-1, with TRBD1 identical over 9 bases. V shed 5 bases and J 4 bases; nucleotides not matched to a gene: 8. Germline CDR1 is LNHNV and CDR2 is YYDKDF (reference sequence). The CDR3 totals 15 residues. CDR3 sequence (DNA): TGTGCCACCAGCCCCGGGACAGGGTTCGGCACTGAAGCTTTCTTT. Amino acids: CATSPGTGFGTEAFF.

This clonotype has ten or more counts. This chain links TRBV25-1 with TRBJ2-5; 8 bases align to TRBD2. This CDR3 spans 14 amino acids. Trimming at V came to 5 bases and at J to 5 bases, leaving 7 bases not matched to a gene. CDR1 is MGHDK, CDR2 SYGVNS, per germline. The CDR3 DNA reads as TGTGCCAGCAGTACATCGACTAGCGCCGAGACCCAGTACTTC. It translates to CASSTSTSAETQYF.

This clonotype was seen ten or more times. The V gene is TRBV25-1, the J gene TRBJ2-5, with 9 bases identical to TRBD1. This CDR3 comprises 16 residues. V dropped 1 base and J dropped 4; count of bases not matched to a gene: 7. The germline V gene encodes CDR1 MGHDK and CDR2 SYGVNS. As DNA, the CDR3 is TGTGCCAGCAGTGAATGGACAGGGGACGCCCCAGAGACCCAGTACTTC. It translates to CASSEWTGDAPETQYF.

There are many counts of this clonotype. The chain joins TRBV10-1 to TRBJ2-7, with D perhaps matching TRBD2 (6 bases). The V and J ends lost 0 bases and 6 bases respectively, with 9 bases between them. Germline V gene lookup returns CDR1 WNHNN and CDR2 SYGVQD (reference sequence). CDR3 length equals 13 residues. The CDR3 reads CASSESPGGEQYF. The CDR3 nucleotides read TGCGCCAGCAGTGAGTCGCCCGGGGGCGAGCAGTACTTC.

The table lists this clonotype with a count of one. This chain uses TRBV7-9 with TRBJ1-4, with 8 bases matching TRBD1. The CDR3 covers 11 residues. V shed 4 bases and J 17 bases; nucleotides not matched to a gene: 6. Germline loops: CDR1 SEHNR, CDR2 FQNEAQ (reference sequence). CDR3 nucleotides: TGTGCCAGCAGCTACGGGACAGGAGAATTTTTT. Its translation: CASSYGTGEFF.

The chain is built from TRBV15 and TRBJ1-5, with no clear D. The CDR3 runs 14 residues. The V end was cut by 3 bases, the J end by 0 bases, with 6 bases between. Germline V gives CDR1 LNHNV, CDR2 YYDKDF (reference sequence). This CDR3 is CATSSLGSNQPQHF. In DNA, the CDR3 is TGTGCCACCAGCAGCTTGGGTAGCAATCAGCCCCAGCATTTT.

This clonotype was recorded a few times. The J gene is TRBJ1-5, the V gene TRBV7-9; D is unresolved. V dropped 2 bases and J dropped 3 bases, with 8 bases sitting between them. The germline CDR1 and CDR2 sequences are SEHNR and FQNEAQ (reference sequence). The CDR3 sequence is 14 residues long. In nucleotides, the CDR3 is TGTGCCAGCAGCTTATCTAGTAACAATCAGCCCCAGCATTTT. Translating gives CASSLSSNNQPQHF.

V and J are TRBV2 and TRBJ2-7; weak D call: TRBD1 (6 bases). The V gene's germline CDR1 is SNHLY and CDR2 FYNNEI. V gave up 7 bases and J gave up 2 bases, with 15 bases separating them. This CDR3 is 14 amino acids long. The CDR3 loop reads CASTNGAGAYEQYF. The CDR3 nucleotides are TGTGCCAGCACCAACGGGGCAGGGGCCTACGAGCAGTACTTC. Full variable domain (missing parts from reference TRBV2 and TRBJ2-7): EPEVTQTPSHQVTQMGQEVILRCVPISNHLYFYWYRQILGQKVEFLVSFYNNEISEKSEIFDDQFSVERPDGSNFTLKIRSTKLEDSAMYFCASTNGAGAYEQYFGPGTRLTVT.

V usage is TRBV12-3 or TRBV12-4 and J usage is TRBJ1-1; weak D call: TRBD1 (6 bases). The CDR3 contains 14 residues. V was pared by 4 bases and J by 3 bases, with 12 bases between. The CDR3 loop reads CASSWQGSHTEAFF. CDR3 sequence (DNA): TGTGCCAGCAGTTGGCAGGGGTCACACACTGAAGCTTTCTTT.

The chain couples TRBV12-3 or TRBV12-4 to TRBJ1-2, with unresolved D. V was pared by 1 base and J by 2 bases, with 11 bases between. This CDR3 comprises 15 residues. CDR3 nucleotide sequence: TGTGCCAGCAGTTTAGATGCACAGCAGAACTATGGCTACACCTTC. This encodes CASSLDAQQNYGYTF.

The chain links TRBV12-3 or TRBV12-4 to TRBJ1-6, with D tentatively TRBD1 (5 bases). The V gene lost 5 bases and the J gene lost 14 bases, with 13 bases spanning the gap. The CDR3 is 12 amino acids. The CDR3 DNA reads as TGTGCCAGCAGTGCGGACGGGGCGTCCCTCCACTTT. Translation: CASSADGASLHF.